Here is one T cell receptor beta chain with its context. Its target is unknown. Germline loops: CDR1 SGHKS, CDR2 YYEKEE (reference sequence). The CDR3 sequence is 17 residues long. V lost 3 bases to trimming and J lost 2 bases; unmatched junction nucleotides: 9. The data originate from a study of cytomegalovirus exposure and HLA in healthy donors. At the level of the study: Early released data comprised around 79 million unique TCRs from HLA-typed donors. Study results and caveats: A later analysis by the authors found several of the most significant clusters apparently linked to common viral pathogens.

Primers for the PCR totalled 60 Vbeta and 13 Jbeta. In the study's own analysis: There were about 86 million unique TCR beta chains by a later count, and approximately 10 million of them were shared. Only in-frame clones appear in the TCRdb table, and some are missing; sequencing was by immunoSEQ multiplex PCR. For V, J and clone size, that table is used; D and trimming come from the DNA. This sample carries 200,000 to 300,000 clones, approximately 80% of them seen once, and the ten largest clones take about 8%. Every donor was a healthy person donating bone marrow. The specimen was PBMCs. The rearrangement joins TRBV5-5 to TRBJ2-2; TRBD2 agrees at 8 bases. The clonotype originates from a woman in her sixties or seventies in good health and CMV-seropositive. CDR3 DNA: TGTGCCAGCAGCTGGGTGGACGCGGGGGGCAACACCGGGGAGCTGTTTTTT. The encoded protein is CASSWVDAGGNTGELFF. The variable domain in full, completed from reference TRBV5-5 and TRBJ2-2, reads DAGVTQSPTHLIKTRGQQVTLRCSPISGHKSVSWYQQVLGQGPQFIFQYYEKEERGRGNFPDRFSARQFPNYSSELNVNALLLGDSALYLCASSWVDAGGNTGELFFGEGSRLTVL.